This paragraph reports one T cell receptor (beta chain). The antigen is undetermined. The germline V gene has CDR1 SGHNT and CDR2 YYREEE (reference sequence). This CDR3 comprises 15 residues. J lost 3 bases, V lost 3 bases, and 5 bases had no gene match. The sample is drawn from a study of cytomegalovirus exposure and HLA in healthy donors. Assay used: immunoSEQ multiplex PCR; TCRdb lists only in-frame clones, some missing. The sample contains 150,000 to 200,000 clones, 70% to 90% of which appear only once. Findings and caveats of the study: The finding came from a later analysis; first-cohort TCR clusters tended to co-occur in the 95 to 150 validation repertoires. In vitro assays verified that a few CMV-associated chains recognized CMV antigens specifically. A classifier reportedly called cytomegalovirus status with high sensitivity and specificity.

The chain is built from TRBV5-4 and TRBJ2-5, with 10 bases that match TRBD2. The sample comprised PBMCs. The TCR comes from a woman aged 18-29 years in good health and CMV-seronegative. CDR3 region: CASSWKLAGEETQYF. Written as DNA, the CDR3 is TGTGCCAGCAGCTGGAAGCTAGCGGGAGAAGAGACCCAGTACTTC.